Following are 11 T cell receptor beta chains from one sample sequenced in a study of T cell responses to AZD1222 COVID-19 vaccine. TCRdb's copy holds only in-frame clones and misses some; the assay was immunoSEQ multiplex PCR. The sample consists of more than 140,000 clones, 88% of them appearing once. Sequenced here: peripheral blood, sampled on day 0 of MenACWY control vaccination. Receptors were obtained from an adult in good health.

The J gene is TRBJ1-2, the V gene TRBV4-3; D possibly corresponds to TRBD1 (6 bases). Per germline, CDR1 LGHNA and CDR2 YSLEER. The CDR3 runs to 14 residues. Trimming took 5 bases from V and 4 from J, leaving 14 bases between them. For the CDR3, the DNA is TGCGCCAGCAGCGAGACAGGTAGCTTCTATGGCTACACCTTC. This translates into CASSETGSFYGYTF.

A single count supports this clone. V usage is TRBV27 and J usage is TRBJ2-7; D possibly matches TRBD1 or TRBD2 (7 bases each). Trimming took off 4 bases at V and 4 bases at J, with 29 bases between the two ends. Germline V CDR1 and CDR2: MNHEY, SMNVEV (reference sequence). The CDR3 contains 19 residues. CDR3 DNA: TGTGCCAGCAGTTCCCCAGGGGGGGTGACCCCGGGGGGTAGGTACGAGCAGTACTTC. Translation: CASSSPGGVTPGGRYEQYF.

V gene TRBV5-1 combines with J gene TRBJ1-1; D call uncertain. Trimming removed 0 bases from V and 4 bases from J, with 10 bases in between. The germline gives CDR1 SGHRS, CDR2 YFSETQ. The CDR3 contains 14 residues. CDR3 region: CASSLGAGGTEAFF. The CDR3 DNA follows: TGCGCCAGCAGCTTGGGGGCAGGCGGCACTGAAGCTTTCTTT.

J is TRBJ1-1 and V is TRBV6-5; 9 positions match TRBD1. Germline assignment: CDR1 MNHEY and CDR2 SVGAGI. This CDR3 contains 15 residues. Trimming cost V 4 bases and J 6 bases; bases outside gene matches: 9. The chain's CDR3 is CASSSRGQGLAEAFF. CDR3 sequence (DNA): TGTGCCAGCAGTTCTCGCGGACAGGGGCTGGCTGAAGCTTTCTTT.

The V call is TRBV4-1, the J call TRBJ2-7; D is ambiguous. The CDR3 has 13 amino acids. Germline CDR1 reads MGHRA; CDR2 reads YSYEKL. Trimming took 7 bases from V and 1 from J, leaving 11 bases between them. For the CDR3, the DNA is TGCGCCAGCACCCCACCGGGTTCCTACGAGCAGTACTTC. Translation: CASTPPGSYEQYF.

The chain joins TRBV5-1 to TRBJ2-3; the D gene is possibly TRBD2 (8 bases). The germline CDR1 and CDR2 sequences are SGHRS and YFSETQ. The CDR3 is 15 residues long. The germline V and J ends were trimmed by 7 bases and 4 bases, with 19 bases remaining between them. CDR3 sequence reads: CASRGGRQGPDTQYF. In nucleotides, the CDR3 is TGCGCCAGCCGGGGGGGTCGACAGGGACCAGATACGCAGTATTTT.

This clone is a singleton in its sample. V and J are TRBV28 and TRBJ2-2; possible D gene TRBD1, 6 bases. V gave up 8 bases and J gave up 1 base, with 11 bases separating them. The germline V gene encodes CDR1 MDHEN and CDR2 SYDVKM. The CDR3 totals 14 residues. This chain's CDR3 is CASRGTLNTGELFF. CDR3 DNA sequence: TGTGCCAGCCGAGGGACACTGAACACCGGGGAGCTGTTTTTT.

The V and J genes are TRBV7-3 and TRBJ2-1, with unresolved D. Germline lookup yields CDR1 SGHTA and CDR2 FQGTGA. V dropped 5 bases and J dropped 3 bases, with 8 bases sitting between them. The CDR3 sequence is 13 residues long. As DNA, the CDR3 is TGTGCCAGCAGCCCAGGAGACTACAATGAGCAGTTCTTC. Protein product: CASSPGDYNEQFF.

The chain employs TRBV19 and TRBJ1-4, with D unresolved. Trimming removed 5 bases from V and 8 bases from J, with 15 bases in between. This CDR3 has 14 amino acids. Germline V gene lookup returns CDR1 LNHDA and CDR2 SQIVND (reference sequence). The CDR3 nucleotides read TGTGCCAGTAGTTCCGCGGGAGCCCGCGAAAAACTGTTTTTT. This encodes CASSSAGAREKLFF.

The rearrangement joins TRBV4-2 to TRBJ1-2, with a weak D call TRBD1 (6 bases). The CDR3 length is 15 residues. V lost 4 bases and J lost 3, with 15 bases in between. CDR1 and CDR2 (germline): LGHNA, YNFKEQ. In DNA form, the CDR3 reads TGTGCCAGCAGCCGGGACACCAACCAATACTATGGCTACACCTTC. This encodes CASSRDTNQYYGYTF.

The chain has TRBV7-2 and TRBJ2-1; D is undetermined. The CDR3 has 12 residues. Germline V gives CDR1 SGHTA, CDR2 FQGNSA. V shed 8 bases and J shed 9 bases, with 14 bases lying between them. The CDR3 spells CASAFRSTEQFF. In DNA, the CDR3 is TGTGCCAGCGCGTTCCGTAGTACTGAGCAGTTCTTC. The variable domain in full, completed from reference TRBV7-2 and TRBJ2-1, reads GAGVSQSPSNKVTEKGKDVELRCDPISGHTALYWYRQSLGQGLEFLIYFQGNSAPDKSGLPSDRFSAERTGGSVSTLTIQRTQQEDSAVYLCASAFRSTEQFFGPGTRLTVL.